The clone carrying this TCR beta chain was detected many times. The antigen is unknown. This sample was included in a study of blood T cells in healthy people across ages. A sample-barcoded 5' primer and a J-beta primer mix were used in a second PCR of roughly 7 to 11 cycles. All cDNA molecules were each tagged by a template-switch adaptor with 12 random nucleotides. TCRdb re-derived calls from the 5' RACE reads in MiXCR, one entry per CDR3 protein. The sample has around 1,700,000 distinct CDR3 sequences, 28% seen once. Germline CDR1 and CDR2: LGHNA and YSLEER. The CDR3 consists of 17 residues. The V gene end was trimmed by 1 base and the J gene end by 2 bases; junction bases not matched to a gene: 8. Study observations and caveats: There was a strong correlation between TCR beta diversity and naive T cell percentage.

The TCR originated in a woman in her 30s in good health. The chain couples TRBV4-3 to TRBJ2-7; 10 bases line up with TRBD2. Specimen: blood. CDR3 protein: CASSQVVIAGGAYEQYF. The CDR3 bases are TGCGCCAGCAGCCAAGTGGTAATAGCGGGAGGCGCCTACGAGCAGTACTTC.